This T cell receptor beta chain is from a study of beta chain features in type 1 diabetes. The study's findings and limits: Individuals with type 1 diabetes displayed fewer insertions and more deletions at VDJ junctions.

As for this clone: Antigen specificity is unknown.

Reverse transcribing all isolated RNA meant expressed TCRB transcripts were sequenced. The data were produced by immunoSEQ multiplex PCR, yet TCRdb's version contains in-frame clones alone and is incomplete. The data hold around 300,000 clones, with 11% to 15% observed a single time. The V end lost 3 bases, the J end lost 2 bases, and 11 bases lay between the germline ends. Germline V gene data show CDR1 as SGHTA and CDR2 as FQGNSA. This CDR3 is built from 15 residues. The chain recombines TRBV7-2 with TRBJ2-1; D gene uncertain. This TCR was sampled from a man aged 25-45 years in good health. Sequenced input: central memory CD4+ T cells from blood. CDR3 sequence reads: CASSFVARTYNEQFF. The CDR3 DNA reads TGTGCCAGCAGCTTTGTCGCTAGAACCTACAATGAGCAGTTCTTC.